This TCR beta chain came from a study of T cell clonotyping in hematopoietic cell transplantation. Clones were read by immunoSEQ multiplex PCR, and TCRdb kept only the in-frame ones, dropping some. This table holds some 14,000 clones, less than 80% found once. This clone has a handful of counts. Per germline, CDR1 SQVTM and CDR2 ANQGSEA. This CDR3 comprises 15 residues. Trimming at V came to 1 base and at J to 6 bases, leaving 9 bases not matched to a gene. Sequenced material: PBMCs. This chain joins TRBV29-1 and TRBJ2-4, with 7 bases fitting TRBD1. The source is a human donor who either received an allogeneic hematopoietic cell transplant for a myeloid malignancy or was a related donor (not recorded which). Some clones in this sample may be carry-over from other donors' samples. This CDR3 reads CSVEGWTGDLNIQYF. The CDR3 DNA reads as TGCAGCGTTGAAGGATGGACAGGCGACTTAAACATTCAGTACTTC.